This T cell receptor (beta chain) was observed in a study of T cell repertoires in cytomegalovirus infection (dated by TCRdb to 2018 to 2020). Some background on the complete study: Alongside well-studied HLA-B-restricted epitopes, the peptide stimulations were aimed at recently identified HLA-C-restricted CMV epitopes, whose presentation resists viral immunomodulation. The HLA type of each donor mattered for the analysis, because public TCR beta signatures pointed to carriage of CMV infection along with the matching HLA type.

Per the publication, the treatment or condition label means: in vitro stimulation with specific CMV peptide epitopes to enrich CMV-specific T cells. Results and caveats for the whole study, not just this receptor: In both this cohort and an independent cohort of some 350 donors, the cumulative frequency of public TCR beta family members distinguished carriers of CMV infection plus the relevant HLA type. The ex vivo response was dominated by HLA-C-restricted CMV-specific TCR beta clonotypes, which also provided the single most frequent clonotype in two of eight donors.

With regard to this clonotype: This receptor's antigen is unknown. No much larger clonotype is one base removed from it; base qualities were not supplied.

Trimming at the junction amounts to 5 bases on V and 5 bases on J, and the germline ends lie 21 bases apart. Spanning cysteine to phenylalanine, the CDR3 consists of 16 amino acids. This entry keeps only the CDR3 DNA: 48 bases, framed from base 1. Per the germline V gene (reference sequence), MNHEY is the CDR1 and SMNVEV is the CDR2. The data were produced on an Illumina HiSeq 1500. TCRdb reprocessed the public reads (quality trimming at Q25 with fastp, clone calling with MiXCR) and kept in-frame beta chains. Entries are consolidated by CDR3 protein sequence, retaining the most common genes and DNA. The sample table shows 600,000 to 700,000 distinct CDR3 sequences, and roughly 33% are seen once. The top ten clonotypes cover 15% to 20% of the sample.

The receptor was isolated from a human donor in good health (CMV status not recorded). Some clones in this sample may be carry-over from other donors' samples. The sequences come from cultured PBMCs, collected from culture after CMV antigen stimulation. The sequence links TRBV27 to TRBJ1-2; the D region possibly corresponds to TRBD1 (6 bases align). The bases read TGTGCCAGCAGTCCACCTCCGATCGGGACAACATATGGCTACACCTTC. Its product reads: CASSPPPIGTTYGYTF.